This is a list of T cell receptor beta chains from one sample in a study of blood T cell repertoires in COVID-19. Only in-frame clones appear in the TCRdb table, and some are missing; sequencing was by immunoSEQ multiplex PCR. The sample carries 150,000 to 200,000 clones, roughly 90% recorded once. The sequencing sample was made of peripheral blood. The receptors were gathered from a woman aged 60-70 years with COVID-19, enrolled during active disease. Both conserved end residues are part of each CDR3. A D gene is named only where the DNA matches it firmly. Only part of the rows carry a size: once, few, many, or a class if the clone is expanded.

j_call d_call clone_size v_call cdr3_nt cdr3_aa
TRBJ2-5 TRBD2 - TRBV27 TGTGCCAGCAGTTTGATGACTAGCGGTTACCAAGAGACCCAGTACTTC CASSLMTSGYQETQYF
TRBJ1-5 - - TRBV30 TGTGCCTGGAGTGTAATGCGACAGAATAGCAATCAGCCCCAGCATTTT CAWSVMRQNSNQPQHF
TRBJ1-1 - - TRBV5-1 TGCGCCAGCACCTTGACAGGTTTGAACACTGAAGCTTTCTTT CASTLTGLNTEAFF
TRBJ1-2 - - TRBV6-5 TGTGCCAGCAGGCGCGGCTATGGCTACACCTTC CASRRGYGYTF
TRBJ1-2 - - TRBV10-3 TGTGCCATCAGAAAGAGTAGTGAGGATGGCTACACCTTC CAIRKSSEDGYTF
TRBJ1-4 TRBD1 - TRBV6-1 TGTGCCAGCAGTGCAGACAGGGTGCGGAATAATGAAAAACTGTTTTTT CASSADRVRNNEKLFF
TRBJ2-3 TRBD1 - TRBV24-1 TGTGCCACCAGAGGGACAGGGACAGATACGCAGTATTTT CATRGTGTDTQYF
TRBJ1-1 TRBD1 - TRBV6-5 TGTGCCAGCAGTCCCCACGAACAGGGGCGGACTGAAGCTTTCTTT CASSPHEQGRTEAFF
TRBJ2-1 - - TRBV30 TGTGCCTGGAGTGTACGCGGGAAAGGGACGTCCTACAATGAGCAGTTCTTC CAWSVRGKGTSYNEQFF
TRBJ2-3 - - TRBV19 TGTGCCAGTAGCCTCTCGGACTGGACTAGCACAGATACGCAGTATTTT CASSLSDWTSTDTQYF
TRBJ1-5 - - TRBV7-2 TGTGCCAGCAGCTCCCGCGTACAAGGGTCGGGGACAAATCAGCCCCAGCATTTT CASSSRVQGSGTNQPQHF
TRBJ2-1 - - TRBV27 TGTGCCAGCAGTTTATTGGCCCCGGGACATCCCAATGAGCAGTTCTTC CASSLLAPGHPNEQFF
TRBJ2-5 - - TRBV9 TGTGCCAGCAGTAGTACCGGGGTAAGAGAGACCCAGTACTTC CASSSTGVRETQYF
TRBJ2-1 TRBD2 once TRBV18 TGTGCCAGCTCACCAGGCGGGAGGGACAATGAGCAGTTCTTC CASSPGGRDNEQFF
TRBJ1-1 - - TRBV7-2 TGTGCCAGCAGCTCTATGGGGAGGTACACTGAAGCTTTCTTT CASSSMGRYTEAFF
TRBJ2-7 - - TRBV9 TGTGCCAGCAGCATTGGCGGAACCTACGAGCAGTACTTC CASSIGGTYEQYF
TRBJ2-3 TRBD2 - TRBV6-6 TGTGCCAGCAATCGCGGGAGGGATGCAGATACGCAGTATTTT CASNRGRDADTQYF
TRBJ2-1 TRBD2 - TRBV30 TGTGCCTCGGGGCCAAGGGAGCGGGGAGTTGACAATGAGCAGTTCTTC CASGPRERGVDNEQFF
TRBJ1-5 TRBD1 - TRBV30 TGTGCCTGGAGTGGACCCGGGACAGTTAATCAGCCCCAGCATTTT CAWSGPGTVNQPQHF
TRBJ2-1 TRBD2 few TRBV6-5 TGTGCCAGCACTGCTAGCGGGAATAACAATGAGCAGTTCTTC CASTASGNNNEQFF
TRBJ2-7 - - TRBV30 TGTGCCTGGGACTCCTCCTACGAGCAGTACTTC CAWDSSYEQYF
TRBJ2-2 - - TRBV6-6 TGTGCCAGCAGTTACCTTCAAAGAACTGGGGAGCTGTTTTTT CASSYLQRTGELFF
TRBJ2-1 TRBD2 - TRBV15 TGTGCCACCAGCCCTAGCGGGATTAGGGCCTACAATGAGCAGTTCTTC CATSPSGIRAYNEQFF
TRBJ1-6 TRBD1 - TRBV28 TGTGCCAGCAACGCCGGGACAGAGGATAATTCACCCCTCCACTTT CASNAGTEDNSPLHF
TRBJ1-1 - - TRBV2 TGTGCCAGCAGTGGACAGAGGAACACTGAAGCTTTCTTT CASSGQRNTEAFF
TRBJ2-7 TRBD1 - TRBV4-2 TGTGCCAGCAGCCAAGATGGTCAACAGGGGACCTACGAGCAGTACTTC CASSQDGQQGTYEQYF
TRBJ2-7 - - TRBV21-1 TGTGCCAGCAGCCGACTAGCGGGAGCAGCGTATTCCTACGAGCAGTACTTC CASSRLAGAAYSYEQYF
TRBJ1-2 - once TRBV6-6 TGTGCCAGCAGTTACTCGGGGGCGGGCGGCTACACCTTC CASSYSGAGGYTF
TRBJ2-3 TRBD2 - TRBV28 TGTGCCAGCAGTTTGTCCTACCCCATAGCGGGAGTAAATGCAGATACGCAGTATTTT CASSLSYPIAGVNADTQYF
TRBJ1-5 TRBD1 - TRBV7-2 TGTGCCAGCAGCGTCAGGGGGCCGAAGCAGCCCCAGCATTTT CASSVRGPKQPQHF
TRBJ2-7 TRBD1 - TRBV7-6 TGTGCCAGCAGCTTGGGCAGGGGGCGCCCCCCTTCGGGGCAGTACTTC CASSLGRGRPPSGQYF
TRBJ1-6 - - TRBV19 TGTGCCAGTAGTTCCTACAGGAGCTCCTATAATTCACCCCTCCACTTT CASSSYRSSYNSPLHF
TRBJ2-2 TRBD1 - TRBV7-2 TGTGCCAGCAGCTTAAGGGGGCAGGGCGGGGAGCTGTTTTTT CASSLRGQGGELFF
TRBJ2-7 TRBD2 - TRBV6-2/TRBV6-3 TGTGCCAGCAGTTACTATACCGGACTAGTCCCCTCCTACGAGCAGTACTTC CASSYYTGLVPSYEQYF
TRBJ2-1 TRBD1 - TRBV30 TGTGCCGGATACAGGGGATCCTACAATGAGCAGTTCTTC CAGYRGSYNEQFF
TRBJ2-2 - - TRBV24-1 TGTGCCACCAGTGCCCCGCGGGGTTCGACCGGGGAGCTGTTTTTT CATSAPRGSTGELFF